These T cell receptor beta chains were read from a single sample in a study of blood T cell repertoires in COVID-19. Only in-frame clones appear in the TCRdb table, and some are missing; sequencing was by immunoSEQ multiplex PCR. The table records around 250,000 clones, roughly 85% of them present only once. Sequenced material: PBMCs or T cells enriched from blood (not recorded which). These receptors were taken from a woman aged 45 to 65 with acute COVID-19. Both conserved end residues are part of each CDR3. Each record gives: J gene, V gene, clone size, D gene, CDR3 DNA, CDR3 protein. D genes are given only for firm matches. A clone size is listed for some rows: how often the clone was seen (once, few, many), or a class if it is expanded.

j_gene: TRBJ2-7
v_gene: TRBV12-5
abundance: NA
d_gene: TRBD1
CDR3nt: TGTGCTAGTGGTCGACAGGGCACTTACGAGCAGTACTTC
CDR3aa: CASGRQGTYEQYF

j_gene: TRBJ1-1
v_gene: TRBV4-2
abundance: NA
d_gene: NA
CDR3nt: TGTGCCAGCAGCCAAGATGGGAGGGGCACTGAAGCTTTCTTT
CDR3aa: CASSQDGRGTEAFF

j_gene: TRBJ1-5
v_gene: TRBV7-2
abundance: NA
d_gene: TRBD1
CDR3nt: TGTGCCAGCAGCTCACAGGGGGCGAGCAATCAGCCCCAGCATTTT
CDR3aa: CASSSQGASNQPQHF

j_gene: TRBJ2-5
v_gene: TRBV7-9
abundance: NA
d_gene: TRBD2
CDR3nt: TGTGCCAGCAGACCTACCAGGACTAGTATAGAGACCCAGTACTTC
CDR3aa: CASRPTRTSIETQYF

j_gene: TRBJ1-2
v_gene: TRBV12-3/TRBV12-4
abundance: NA
d_gene: NA
CDR3nt: TGTGCCAGCAGCCGGAGTAACTATGGCTACACCTTC
CDR3aa: CASSRSNYGYTF

j_gene: TRBJ2-1
v_gene: TRBV6-1
abundance: NA
d_gene: TRBD2
CDR3nt: TGTGCCAGCAGTGAAGGACGGGGGGTCTACAATGAGCAGTTCTTC
CDR3aa: CASSEGRGVYNEQFF

j_gene: TRBJ1-1
v_gene: TRBV30
abundance: few
d_gene: NA
CDR3nt: TGTGCCTGGAATACAGGCATGAACACTGAAGCTTTCTTT
CDR3aa: CAWNTGMNTEAFF

j_gene: TRBJ1-1
v_gene: TRBV5-1
abundance: NA
d_gene: NA
CDR3nt: TGCGCCAGCAGGAGTGCCCCGTCTATGAACACTGAAGCTTTCTTT
CDR3aa: CASRSAPSMNTEAFF

j_gene: TRBJ1-2
v_gene: TRBV18
abundance: NA
d_gene: TRBD1
CDR3nt: TGTGCCAGCTCACCACCGTCGTCAGGGGGCGGCTATGGCTACACCTTC
CDR3aa: CASSPPSSGGGYGYTF

j_gene: TRBJ2-7
v_gene: TRBV30
abundance: once
d_gene: NA
CDR3nt: TGTGCCTGGACATCCTCTCGAACAGGGCCCTACGAGCAGTACTTC
CDR3aa: CAWTSSRTGPYEQYF

j_gene: TRBJ2-3
v_gene: TRBV11-2
abundance: NA
d_gene: NA
CDR3nt: TGTGCCAGCAGCTTAGGGGTGGGCGCCCATACGCAGTATTTT
CDR3aa: CASSLGVGAHTQYF

j_gene: TRBJ1-4
v_gene: TRBV5-6
abundance: NA
d_gene: TRBD1
CDR3nt: TGTGCCAGCAGCTTGGAGGGACAGGGTCTGTCAAAACTGTTTTTT
CDR3aa: CASSLEGQGLSKLFF

j_gene: TRBJ1-1
v_gene: TRBV18
abundance: NA
d_gene: TRBD1
CDR3nt: TGTGCCAGCTCATCTCCGGGACAGGGGATGTCTGAAGCTTTCTTT
CDR3aa: CASSSPGQGMSEAFF

j_gene: TRBJ1-3
v_gene: TRBV15
abundance: NA
d_gene: TRBD1
CDR3nt: TGTGCCACCAGCAGAGCCTCAGGGGGCTTTGGAAACACCATATATTTT
CDR3aa: CATSRASGGFGNTIYF

j_gene: TRBJ2-1
v_gene: TRBV7-9
abundance: NA
d_gene: NA
CDR3nt: TGTGCCAGCAGCGTGCGCAATGAGCAGTTCTTC
CDR3aa: CASSVRNEQFF

j_gene: TRBJ1-3
v_gene: TRBV30
abundance: NA
d_gene: NA
CDR3nt: TGTGCCTGGGCCTACGGCTCTGGAAACACCATATATTTT
CDR3aa: CAWAYGSGNTIYF

j_gene: TRBJ1-2
v_gene: TRBV9
abundance: once
d_gene: TRBD1
CDR3nt: TGTGCCAGCAGCGTAGACGCAGGGGGGAGCTATGGCTACACCTTC
CDR3aa: CASSVDAGGSYGYTF

j_gene: TRBJ1-1
v_gene: TRBV5-1
abundance: NA
d_gene: TRBD1
CDR3nt: TGCGCCAGCAGCTCTTCTCTGGGGACAGGGCTAACTGAAGCTTTCTTT
CDR3aa: CASSSSLGTGLTEAFF

j_gene: TRBJ1-2
v_gene: TRBV5-1
abundance: NA
d_gene: TRBD1
CDR3nt: TGCGCCAGCAGCTTGGCACAGGGGGCGTTGGATGGCTACACCTTC
CDR3aa: CASSLAQGALDGYTF

j_gene: TRBJ1-5
v_gene: TRBV2
abundance: NA
d_gene: NA
CDR3nt: TGTGCCAGCTGGGGGGGCATTAGCAATCAGCCCCAGCATTTT
CDR3aa: CASWGGISNQPQHF

j_gene: TRBJ1-1
v_gene: TRBV28
abundance: NA
d_gene: NA
CDR3nt: TGTGCCAGCAGTTTATACCCGCAGGGGATCAACACTGAAGCTTTCTTT
CDR3aa: CASSLYPQGINTEAFF

j_gene: TRBJ2-7
v_gene: TRBV7-2
abundance: NA
d_gene: TRBD2
CDR3nt: TGTGCCAGCAGCAGAGAGGGGCGGGGGGCCCCCTACGAGCAGTACTTC
CDR3aa: CASSREGRGAPYEQYF

j_gene: TRBJ1-1
v_gene: TRBV30
abundance: NA
d_gene: NA
CDR3nt: TGTGCCTGGATGGGGGGGACCACTGAAGCTTTCTTT
CDR3aa: CAWMGGTTEAFF

j_gene: TRBJ1-1
v_gene: TRBV11-3
abundance: NA
d_gene: TRBD1
CDR3nt: TGTGCCAGCAGACCGGGACAGGGAAATGGGAACACTGAAGCTTTCTTT
CDR3aa: CASRPGQGNGNTEAFF

j_gene: TRBJ1-6
v_gene: TRBV11-2
abundance: few
d_gene: NA
CDR3nt: TGTGCCAGCAGCGGGATTTCGGTTGGAGGATATAATTCACCCCTCCACTTT
CDR3aa: CASSGISVGGYNSPLHF

j_gene: TRBJ2-5
v_gene: TRBV7-2
abundance: NA
d_gene: TRBD2
CDR3nt: TGTGCCAGCAGCTTATCTGCTAGCGGGGGACCCGGGGAGACCCAGTACTTC
CDR3aa: CASSLSASGGPGETQYF

j_gene: TRBJ2-1
v_gene: TRBV29-1
abundance: once
d_gene: NA
CDR3nt: TGCAGCGCCCAACCCGGTTGGAGTCTTTACAATGAGCAGTTCTTC
CDR3aa: CSAQPGWSLYNEQFF

j_gene: TRBJ1-1
v_gene: TRBV27
abundance: NA
d_gene: NA
CDR3nt: TGTGCCAGCAGTGCGGGCCCCCTCCCAATCACTGAAGCTTTCTTT
CDR3aa: CASSAGPLPITEAFF

j_gene: TRBJ2-7
v_gene: TRBV18
abundance: NA
d_gene: NA
CDR3nt: TGTGCCAGCTCACCGGCCACAGGGAGTCCCTACGAGCAGTACTTC
CDR3aa: CASSPATGSPYEQYF

j_gene: TRBJ2-5
v_gene: TRBV7-3
abundance: few
d_gene: NA
CDR3nt: TGTGCCAGCAGCTTAACGTCGAGTTCTCTCGAGACCCAGTACTTC
CDR3aa: CASSLTSSSLETQYF

j_gene: TRBJ2-3
v_gene: TRBV7-8
abundance: NA
d_gene: TRBD2
CDR3nt: TGTGCCAGCAGCTGGGAGAGGAGCGGGGGGGCAACAGATACGCAGTATTTT
CDR3aa: CASSWERSGGATDTQYF

j_gene: TRBJ1-6
v_gene: TRBV9
abundance: NA
d_gene: NA
CDR3nt: TGTGCCAGCAGCGTAGAAAGGGGGAATTCACCCCTCCACTTT
CDR3aa: CASSVERGNSPLHF

j_gene: TRBJ2-3
v_gene: TRBV9
abundance: NA
d_gene: NA
CDR3nt: TGTGCCAGCAGCGTTACAGGGACAGATACGCAGTATTTT
CDR3aa: CASSVTGTDTQYF

j_gene: TRBJ1-4
v_gene: TRBV7-8
abundance: few
d_gene: NA
CDR3nt: TGTGCCAGCAGCAACGGGGGGAGTACTAATGAAAAACTGTTTTTT
CDR3aa: CASSNGGSTNEKLFF

j_gene: TRBJ2-3
v_gene: TRBV7-2
abundance: NA
d_gene: TRBD2
CDR3nt: TGTGCCAGCAGCTCCCGACGGACTAGCGGGGGGGCGTGGGATACGCAGTATTTT
CDR3aa: CASSSRRTSGGAWDTQYF

j_gene: TRBJ2-7
v_gene: TRBV7-8
abundance: once
d_gene: NA
CDR3nt: TGTGCCAGCAGCTTACGCGGCAGACAGTTTGGGGAGCAGTACTTC
CDR3aa: CASSLRGRQFGEQYF

j_gene: TRBJ2-6
v_gene: TRBV5-5
abundance: NA
d_gene: TRBD1
CDR3nt: TGTGCCAGCAGCTTGGCCGGGCAGGGGGCGTACGGGGCCAACGTCCTGACTTTC
CDR3aa: CASSLAGQGAYGANVLTF

j_gene: TRBJ1-1
v_gene: TRBV15
abundance: NA
d_gene: NA
CDR3nt: TGTGCCACCAGCAGGGACAGATCGAACACTGAAGCTTTCTTT
CDR3aa: CATSRDRSNTEAFF

j_gene: TRBJ2-7
v_gene: TRBV6-5
abundance: NA
d_gene: TRBD1
CDR3nt: TGTGCCAGCAGTACCCGACAGGGAAACTACGAGCAGTACTTC
CDR3aa: CASSTRQGNYEQYF

j_gene: TRBJ1-2
v_gene: TRBV6-5
abundance: NA
d_gene: NA
CDR3nt: TGTGCCAGCAGACCGGTAGCAGCTAACTATGGCTACACCTTC
CDR3aa: CASRPVAANYGYTF

j_gene: TRBJ1-5
v_gene: TRBV29-1
abundance: NA
d_gene: NA
CDR3nt: TGCAGCGCCAGGACTGGGAATCAGCCCCAGCATTTT
CDR3aa: CSARTGNQPQHF

j_gene: TRBJ2-1
v_gene: TRBV12-3/TRBV12-4
abundance: NA
d_gene: NA
CDR3nt: TGTGCCAGCAGCAAAGATCCGGGGAATGAGCAGTTCTTC
CDR3aa: CASSKDPGNEQFF

j_gene: TRBJ1-2
v_gene: TRBV3-1/TRBV3-2
abundance: once
d_gene: TRBD1
CDR3nt: TGTGCCAGCAGCCAAGGAAGCCGGACAGGTACTTATGGCTACACCTTC
CDR3aa: CASSQGSRTGTYGYTF

j_gene: TRBJ2-7
v_gene: TRBV4-2
abundance: NA
d_gene: NA
CDR3nt: TGTGCCAGCAGCCAAGGGCGCGAGGGACAGTACTTC
CDR3aa: CASSQGREGQYF

j_gene: TRBJ1-1
v_gene: TRBV7-2
abundance: NA
d_gene: TRBD1
CDR3nt: TGTGCCAGCAGCTTAAGGGGGCATTCTTCTGAAGCTTTCTTT
CDR3aa: CASSLRGHSSEAFF

j_gene: TRBJ2-7
v_gene: TRBV6-5
abundance: few
d_gene: TRBD1
CDR3nt: TGTGCCAGCACTAGGACAGGGACCTACGAGCAGTACTTC
CDR3aa: CASTRTGTYEQYF

j_gene: TRBJ2-2
v_gene: TRBV7-2
abundance: NA
d_gene: NA
CDR3nt: TGTGCCAGCAGCTTAGGGATAGGGGTGAACACCGGGGAGCTGTTTTTT
CDR3aa: CASSLGIGVNTGELFF